The text below deals with one T cell receptor (beta chain). Measured with immunoSEQ multiplex PCR; TCRdb has only the in-frame clones, and not every one. This table has approximately 13,000 clones, 81% appearing once. The data were obtained in a study of blood T cell repertoires in COVID-19. V was cut by 2 bases and J by 5 bases, with 4 bases left in between. Germline CDR1 SNHLY, CDR2 FYNNEI. CDR3 length equals 11 residues. Sequenced: peripheral blood. The chain combines TRBV2 with TRBJ2-7; no clear D. The clonotype originates from a human donor in a cohort sampled during active COVID-19. The CDR3 sequence: CASSEFDEQYF. Written as DNA, the CDR3 is TGTGCCAGCAGTGAATTCGACGAGCAGTACTTC.